A single sample gave rise to the 26 T cell receptor beta chains below, sequenced in a study of blood T cell repertoires in COVID-19. Sequencing used immunoSEQ multiplex PCR; TCRdb keeps in-frame clones, though not all of them. The sample shows roughly 180,000 clones, roughly 85% of them seen only once. Sequenced sample: peripheral blood. The receptors stem from a woman in her fifties or sixties with COVID-19, enrolled during active disease.

The CDR3 region has the DNA TGTGCCAGCAGCCTGCGCGAGGGGAACACCGGGGAGCTGTTTTTT. It encodes CASSLREGNTGELFF. The rearrangement joins TRBV7-9 to TRBJ2-2; D is possibly TRBD2 (5 bases). V was trimmed by 5 bases and J by 1 base, leaving 11 bases between them. The CDR3 covers 15 residues. Germline values: CDR1 SEHNR, CDR2 FQNEAQ (reference sequence).

V gene TRBV6-5 combines with J gene TRBJ2-7; 7 positions match TRBD1. The CDR3 runs 14 residues. The germline gives CDR1 MNHEY, CDR2 SVGAGI. V shed 0 bases and J 2 bases; nucleotides not matched to a gene: 1. The CDR3 nucleotides read TGTGCCAGCAGTTACTCCCAGGGGGCCTACGAGCAGTACTTC. Translation gives CASSYSQGAYEQYF.

The chain joins TRBV4-1 to TRBJ2-5; TRBD2 matches at 12 bases. V dropped 4 bases and J dropped 3; count of bases not matched to a gene: 6. This CDR3 spans 16 amino acids. Germline V gene data show CDR1 as MGHRA and CDR2 as YSYEKL. DNA of the CDR3: TGCGCCAGCAGCCTCCCTAGCGGGGGGGCCAAAGAGACCCAGTACTTC. Protein product: CASSLPSGGAKETQYF.

The chain uses TRBV30 and TRBJ2-3; D unresolved. V lost 4 bases and J lost 1, with 9 bases in between. CDR1 and CDR2 from the germline V gene are GTSNPN and SVGIG (reference sequence). The CDR3 spans 13 residues. The DNA of the CDR3 is TGTGCCTGGACCCCGGGTGGCACAGATACGCAGTATTTT. This encodes CAWTPGGTDTQYF.

The chain carries TRBV6-5 and TRBJ1-5; 7 bases fit TRBD1. V lost 6 bases, J lost 5 bases, and 7 bases stayed unmatched. Germline-derived CDR1 and CDR2 are MNHEY and SVGAGI. The CDR3 runs to 14 residues. CDR3 loop: CASSGQAGYQPQHF. In DNA form, the CDR3 reads TGTGCCAGCAGCGGACAGGCGGGCTATCAGCCCCAGCATTTT.

The chain combines TRBV5-1 with TRBJ1-3; the D gene is possibly TRBD1 (5 bases). CDR1 SGHRS and CDR2 YFSETQ come from the germline V gene. The CDR3 extends over 14 amino acids. Trimming cost V 5 bases and J 0 bases, with 9 bases left between them. CDR3 bases: TGCGCCAGCAGATCGGGGGGCTCTGGAAACACCATATATTTT. Translation: CASRSGGSGNTIYF. Variable domain in full (rest from reference TRBV5-1 and TRBJ1-3): KAGVTQTPRYLIKTRGQQVTLSCSPISGHRSVSWYQQTPGQGLQFLFEYFSETQRNKGNFPGRFSGRQFSNSRSEMNVSTLELGDSALYLCASRSGGSGNTIYFGEGSWLTVV.

This chain links TRBV19 with TRBJ2-5, with D possibly being TRBD1 (6 bases). Germline-derived CDR1 and CDR2 are LNHDA and SQIVND (reference sequence). This CDR3 comprises 15 residues. Trimming removed 0 bases from V and 5 bases from J, with 13 bases in between. The CDR3 protein is CASSIDTTGLETQYF. The CDR3 region has the DNA TGTGCCAGTAGTATAGATACTACAGGGTTGGAGACCCAGTACTTC.

The CDR3 reads CASSRDSSTGELFF. CDR3 bases: TGTGCCAGTAGTAGGGACTCATCAACCGGGGAGCTGTTTTTT. The chain has TRBV19 and TRBJ2-2; tentatively, D is TRBD2 (6 bases). Germline assignment: CDR1 LNHDA and CDR2 SQIVND (reference sequence). CDR3 length equals 14 residues. V shed 4 bases and J shed 5 bases, with 11 bases lying between them.

This sequence joins TRBV19 and TRBJ2-7, with a weak D call TRBD2 (6 bases). CDR1 LNHDA and CDR2 SQIVND come from the germline V gene (reference sequence). This CDR3 contains 15 residues. Trimming took off 1 base at V and 3 bases at J, with 13 bases between the two ends. CDR3 sequence: CASSIGPSANYEQYF. The CDR3 nucleotides read TGTGCCAGTAGTATAGGGCCTAGCGCGAACTACGAGCAGTACTTC.

V is TRBV4-1 and J is TRBJ1-2, with a weak D call TRBD1 (6 bases). The CDR3 runs to 14 residues. Trimming took off 4 bases at V and 7 bases at J, with 16 bases between the two ends. In germline, CDR1 is MGHRA, CDR2 YSYEKL. The CDR3 spells CASSPREGVGGYTF. The CDR3 DNA reads TGCGCCAGCAGCCCGAGAGAGGGGGTGGGTGGCTACACCTTC.

The genes are TRBV9 and TRBJ2-1; 12 nucleotides line up with TRBD1. CDR1 is SGDLS and CDR2 is YYNGEE in the germline V gene. Trimming took 4 bases from V and 8 from J; bases not matched to a gene: 7. The CDR3 runs to 15 residues. The CDR3 loop is CASSLPGQGADEQFF. CDR3 sequence (DNA): TGTGCCAGCAGCTTGCCGGGACAGGGGGCCGATGAGCAGTTCTTC. Based on the CDR3 plus reference TRBV9 and TRBJ2-1, the full variable domain is DSGVTQTPKHLITATGQRVTLRCSPRSGDLSVYWYQQSLDQGLQFLIQYYNGEERAKGNILERFSAQQFPDLHSELNLSSLELGDSALYFCASSLPGQGADEQFFGPGTRLTVL.

This clone was seen ten or more times. The V gene is TRBV5-5, the J gene TRBJ1-2; 7 nucleotides match TRBD1. V lost 4 bases, J lost 0 bases, and 12 bases stayed unmatched. The germline gives CDR1 SGHKS, CDR2 YYEKEE (reference sequence). This CDR3 region has 17 residues. The CDR3 DNA sequence: TGTGCCAGCAGCCCCCGACAGGGTGCGCTCCCTAACTATGGCTACACCTTC. Residues: CASSPRQGALPNYGYTF.

This clone came up a few times. The V gene is TRBV6-5, the J gene TRBJ2-2; the match to TRBD1 covers 7 bases. Trimming took 8 bases from V and 4 from J; bases not matched to a gene: 4. Germline values: CDR1 MNHEY, CDR2 SVGAGI. The CDR3 has 13 amino acids. Written as DNA, the CDR3 is TGTGCCAGCCGACAGGGCGGCACCGGGGAGCTGTTTTTT. This sequence encodes CASRQGGTGELFF.

The chain has TRBV6-2 or TRBV6-3 and TRBJ1-1, with 10 bases fitting TRBD1. The CDR3 is made up of 17 amino acids. The V gene end was trimmed by 6 bases and the J gene end by 3 bases; junction bases not matched to a gene: 13. The germline V gene encodes CDR1 MNHEY and CDR2 SVGEGT. The CDR3 region is CASSKPRDRGAYTEAFF. The CDR3 bases are TGTGCCAGCAGCAAACCCCGGGACAGGGGAGCGTACACTGAAGCTTTCTTT.

V and J are TRBV11-2 and TRBJ1-2; the match to TRBD1 covers 8 bases. Germline V gene data show CDR1 as SGHAT and CDR2 as FQNNGV. The CDR3 is 15 amino acids. J gave up 4 bases and V 1 base, and 5 bases lay outside the gene matches. CDR3 bases: TGTGCCAGCAGCTTAGCCCGGACAGGGAGCTATGGCTACACCTTC. Protein sequence: CASSLARTGSYGYTF.

The V gene is TRBV19, the J gene TRBJ1-4; 8 nucleotides agree with TRBD1. Looked up from germline, CDR1 is LNHDA and CDR2 is SQIVND (reference sequence). V lost 10 bases to trimming and J lost 2 bases; unmatched junction nucleotides: 9. The CDR3 spans 15 residues. The CDR3 DNA follows: TGTGCCACCAGTCAGGGGGCGTTTACTAATGAAAAACTGTTTTTT. It yields the protein CATSQGAFTNEKLFF.

This clone appeared a few times. The chain combines TRBV7-2 with TRBJ2-5, with D tentatively TRBD1 (6 bases). V gave up 3 bases and J gave up 5 bases, with 10 bases separating them. Germline CDR1 and CDR2: SGHTA and FQGNSA. This CDR3 has 13 residues. CDR3 DNA: TGTGCCAGCAGCTTGGGGCAGGGGGAGACCCAGTACTTC. Its protein is CASSLGQGETQYF.

In this sample, this clone turned up a few times. The chain carries TRBV4-1 and TRBJ1-5; D is perhaps TRBD1 (6 bases). Per the germline V gene, CDR1 is MGHRA and CDR2 is YSYEKL. V shed 4 bases and J shed 0 bases, with 10 bases lying between them. The CDR3 covers 15 residues. The CDR3 sequence: CASSPDRNSNQPQHF. The CDR3 coding sequence is TGCGCCAGCAGCCCGGACAGAAATAGCAATCAGCCCCAGCATTTT.

This chain uses TRBV7-2 with TRBJ2-7, with 10 bases matching TRBD1. The V gene end was trimmed by 5 bases and the J gene end by 6 bases; junction bases not matched to a gene: 4. This CDR3 comprises 13 residues. Germline V gene lookup returns CDR1 SGHTA and CDR2 FQGNSA. As DNA, the CDR3 is TGTGCCAGCAGCGTCGACAGGGGGCGCGAGCAGTACTTC. Amino acids: CASSVDRGREQYF.

The V and J genes are TRBV7-2 and TRBJ2-2; weak D call: TRBD2 (6 bases). Germline V gene sequence: CDR1 SGHTA, CDR2 FQGNSA. V gave up 3 bases and J gave up 0 bases, with 11 bases separating them. CDR3 length: 16 residues. CDR3 in DNA: TGTGCCAGCAGCTTGGCTCTAGCGTCGAACACCGGGGAGCTGTTTTTT. It is translated as CASSLALASNTGELFF.

The chain is built from TRBV2 and TRBJ2-1, with 10 bases identical to TRBD1. The J segment lost 11 bases and the V segment lost 8 bases, leaving 12 bases of the junction unmatched. CDR1 is SNHLY, CDR2 FYNNEI, per germline. This CDR3 has 14 residues. Here the CDR3 DNA reads TGTGCCAGCGGATGGACAGGGGGAGACGGGCAGCAGTTCTTC. It specifies CASGWTGGDGQQFF.

The chain couples TRBV7-2 to TRBJ2-1, with 9 bases identical to TRBD1. The CDR3 has 15 residues. Trimming took 1 base from V and 7 from J; bases not matched to a gene: 5. CDR1 is SGHTA and CDR2 is FQGNSA in the germline V gene. CDR3 in amino acids: CASSLVGTGLNEQFF. CDR3 nucleotide sequence: TGTGCCAGCAGCTTAGTAGGGACAGGGTTAAATGAGCAGTTCTTC.

The V call is TRBV18, the J call TRBJ1-5; 11 positions agree with TRBD1. CDR1 and CDR2 (germline): KGHSH, LQKENI. The CDR3 covers 15 residues. V shed 6 bases, J shed 6 bases, and the junction held 7 bases outside the gene matches. The CDR3 region has the DNA TGTGCCAGCTCGGATCCGGGACAGGGGGGTCAGCCCCAGCATTTT. Translation: CASSDPGQGGQPQHF.

The chain employs TRBV25-1 and TRBJ2-3; D might be TRBD2 (6 bases). CDR1 and CDR2 (germline): MGHDK, SYGVNS. The CDR3 extends over 13 amino acids. With 8 bases removed from V and 6 bases from J, the gap between germline ends came to 15 bases. The CDR3 reads CASGLAGGDTQYF. The CDR3 nucleotides read TGTGCCAGCGGACTCGCTGGGGGGGATACGCAGTATTTT.

The V call is TRBV7-3, the J call TRBJ2-1; no reliable D call. Germline assignment: CDR1 SGHTA and CDR2 FQGTGA. Trimming removed 5 bases from V and 8 bases from J, with 10 bases in between. The CDR3 runs 12 residues. The DNA of the CDR3 is TGTGCCAGCAGCCGAATAGATGATGAGCAGTTCTTC. Its protein product is CASSRIDDEQFF.

This clone has only one observation. CDR3 in amino acids: CASSPRTALENGYTF. The CDR3 bases are TGTGCCAGCAGCCCGAGGACAGCCCTAGAAAATGGCTACACCTTC. This chain links TRBV7-2 with TRBJ1-2; TRBD1 might be the D (6 bases). V lost 5 bases to trimming and J lost 6 bases, with 19 bases between them. Germline V CDR1 and CDR2: SGHTA, FQGNSA. The CDR3 has 15 residues.